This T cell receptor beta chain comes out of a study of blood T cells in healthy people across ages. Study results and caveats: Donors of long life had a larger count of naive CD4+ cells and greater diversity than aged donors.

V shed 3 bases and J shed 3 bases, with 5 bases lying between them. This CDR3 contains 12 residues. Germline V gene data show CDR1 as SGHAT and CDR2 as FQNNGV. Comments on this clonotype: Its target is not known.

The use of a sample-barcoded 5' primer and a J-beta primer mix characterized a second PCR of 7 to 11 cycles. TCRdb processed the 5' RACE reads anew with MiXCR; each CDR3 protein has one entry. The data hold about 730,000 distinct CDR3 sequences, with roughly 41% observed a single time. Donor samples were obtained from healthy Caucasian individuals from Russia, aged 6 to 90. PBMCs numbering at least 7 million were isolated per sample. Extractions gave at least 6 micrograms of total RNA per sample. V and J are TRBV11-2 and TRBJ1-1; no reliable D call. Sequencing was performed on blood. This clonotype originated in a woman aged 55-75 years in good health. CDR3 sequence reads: CASSFEYTEAFF. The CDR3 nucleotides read TGTGCCAGCAGCTTCGAGTACACTGAAGCTTTCTTT.